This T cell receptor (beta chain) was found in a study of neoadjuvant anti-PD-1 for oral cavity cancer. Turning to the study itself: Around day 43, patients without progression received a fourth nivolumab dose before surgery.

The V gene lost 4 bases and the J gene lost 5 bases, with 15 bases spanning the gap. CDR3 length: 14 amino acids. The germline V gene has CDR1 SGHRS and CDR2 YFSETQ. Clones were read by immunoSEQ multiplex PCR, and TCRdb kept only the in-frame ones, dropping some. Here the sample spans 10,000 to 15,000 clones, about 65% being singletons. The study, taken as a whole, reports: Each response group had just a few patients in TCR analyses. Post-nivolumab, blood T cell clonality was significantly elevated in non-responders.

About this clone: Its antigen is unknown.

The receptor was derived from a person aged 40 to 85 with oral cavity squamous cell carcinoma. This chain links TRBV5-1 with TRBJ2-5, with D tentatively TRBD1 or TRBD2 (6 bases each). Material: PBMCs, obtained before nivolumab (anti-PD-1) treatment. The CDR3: CASSPGGWGETQYF. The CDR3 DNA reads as TGCGCCAGCAGCCCCGGGGGCTGGGGGGAGACCCAGTACTTC. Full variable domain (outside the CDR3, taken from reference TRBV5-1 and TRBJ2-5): KAGVTQTPRYLIKTRGQQVTLSCSPISGHRSVSWYQQTPGQGLQFLFEYFSETQRNKGNFPGRFSGRQFSNSRSEMNVSTLELGDSALYLCASSPGGWGETQYFGPGTRLLVL.